This TCR beta chain was recorded in a study of blood T cell repertoires in COVID-19 (TCRdb year 2020). Background on the whole study: The collaborator samples originated in the United States, Italy and Spain and spanned the acute and convalescent phases of COVID-19. Where available, HLA class I and class II types were obtained from metadata supplied by the sample provider rather than from assay-based typing. Samples came from the ongoing ImmuneRACE study (first 160 participants) plus 1,254 subjects from 6 global collaborators. Deeply sampled blood TCRbeta repertoires from subjects exposed to, actively infected with, or recovered from COVID-19 were included in the dataset. A freely available public database, intended as a resource for researchers studying the immune response to SARS-CoV-2, is where the repertoires were released. The prospective study material was composed of cDNA or gDNA derived from T cells, B-cell-depleted T cells, or PBMCs. A de-identified subject ID, COVID-19 status, age in years and sex were almost always included in the sample metadata.

Between the V and J ends, shortened by 0 bases and 1 base respectively, the junction contains 9 bases. The CDR3 holds 15 amino acids from the cysteine to the phenylalanine. Only the CDR3 portion is preserved as DNA: 45 bases, with reading frame beginning at the first base. CDR1 LGHDT and CDR2 YNNKEL are derived from the germline V gene (reference sequence). Participants in the prospective study were aged 18 to 89 years, lived in about two dozen United States geographic areas, and enrolled through a virtual design. To assign participants to cohorts, the prospective study relied on clinical history that participants themselves reported in a screening survey and a study questionnaire. ImmuneRACE Cohort 3 recovered participants were defined by two consecutive negative NP/OP PCR tests, healthcare professional clearance, or symptom resolution. Each participant in the prospective study had whole blood, serum and a nasopharyngeal or oropharyngeal swab collected by mobile phlebotomists. Additional blood draws and questionnaires over an approximately two-month period could optionally be provided by prospective study participants. Before DNA extraction, blood samples from the prospective study were shipped at room temperature or frozen.

TCRbeta CDR3 regions were amplified from genomic DNA by means of the immunoSEQ Assay, a bias-controlled multiplex PCR. On the study's bioinformatics: Within the assay, amplification of reference gene primers was used to estimate how many nucleated cells each sample contained. To quantify the absolute abundance of each unique TCRbeta CDR3 rearrangement, sequence reads were collapsed and filtered. Productive Simpson clonality was computed per sample as the square root of Simpson's diversity index over productive rearrangements. TCRdb retrieved this table from immuneACCESS and kept in-frame rearrangements only. Not all clones are present; in checked studies, unresolved V genes account for under half, and no reason is known for the remainder. V and J calls and clone size follow that table, whereas D and trimming were derived from the DNA. Here the sample has almost 250,000 clones; about 88% occur a single time. Under 2% of the sample lies in the top ten.

In this sample, this clone turned up a few times. This receptor's antigen is unknown. Base qualities are not recorded, but no much larger clone differs from it by a single base. Beyond this particular receptor, the publication reports: Clinical and demographic metadata were provided uncurated, with the amount varying by source and participant.

The chain uses TRBV3-1 (or the pseudogene TRBV3-2) and TRBJ1-1; possibly the D gene is TRBD1, per 6 matching bases. Input material: PBMCs or T cells enriched from blood (not recorded which). This TCR was sampled from a woman between 45 and 60 years old who had recovered from COVID-19. CDR3 loop: CASSQDWTANTEAFF. The nucleotide sequence is TGTGCCAGCAGCCAAGATTGGACAGCGAACACTGAAGCTTTCTTT.